This record looks at one T cell receptor (beta chain) sequence and its context. V shed 2 bases and J 6 bases; nucleotides not matched to a gene: 5. Germline V lookup: CDR1 KGHSH, CDR2 LQKENI. The CDR3 is made up of 14 amino acids. The data were obtained in a study of blood T cell repertoires in COVID-19. Authors' analysis steps: Reference gene primers were amplified, and this amplification served to estimate nucleated cell counts. Data came from immunoSEQ multiplex PCR; TCRdb stores just in-frame clones and leaves some out. That table is the source of V, J and clone size, and D and trimming were worked out from the DNA. Among approximately 170,000 clones listed, roughly nine tenths were seen once.

The chain carries TRBV18 and TRBJ2-7, with 9 bases identical to TRBD1. The clonotype was recovered from a man in his sixties with active or convalescent COVID-19. Source material: peripheral blood. CDR3 nucleotide sequence: TGTGCCAGCTCACCAAGGGACAGGGCGTCCGAGCAGTACTTC. It yields the protein CASSPRDRASEQYF.